The 24 T cell receptor beta chains in this list originate from one sample, sequenced in a study of cytomegalovirus exposure and HLA in healthy donors. It was with 60 Vbeta and 13 Jbeta primers that the PCR ran. Assay used: immunoSEQ multiplex PCR; TCRdb lists only in-frame clones, some missing. The sample yields about 110,000 clones, of which the top ten take up 5.5% to 8%. The sequenced sample consisted of PBMCs. These receptors came from a man aged 35 to 55 in good health and CMV-seropositive.

V and J are TRBV19 and TRBJ2-1; 9 nucleotides align to TRBD2. The CDR3 is 17 amino acids. Germline V gene lookup returns CDR1 LNHDA and CDR2 SQIVND (reference sequence). Trimming removed 6 bases from V and 1 base from J; junction bases left unmatched: 10. CDR3 sequence: CASSGAEGLASYNEQFF. CDR3 nucleotide sequence: TGTGCCAGTAGCGGGGCCGAGGGACTAGCATCCTACAATGAGCAGTTCTTC.

Note on this clone: This sample also contains other DNA sequences that code for the same CDR3. This chain links TRBV28 with TRBJ2-6; the D is unclear. V dropped 9 bases and J dropped 1 base, with 4 bases sitting between them. CDR3 length equals 12 residues. CDR1 MDHEN and CDR2 SYDVKM come from the germline V gene. CDR3 sequence: CASSSGANVLTF. The DNA for the CDR3 is TGTGCCAGTTCATCTGGGGCCAACGTCCTGACTTTC.

The chain is built from TRBV6-1 and TRBJ2-2; 14 positions match TRBD2. The trim removed 3 bases at V and 6 bases at J, leaving 0 bases unmatched. CDR3 size: 15 residues. Germline CDR1 MNHNS, CDR2 SASEGT. The CDR3 nucleotides are TGTGCCAGCAGTGAGGGACTAGCGGGAGCCGGGGAGCTGTTTTTT. Translation gives CASSEGLAGAGELFF.

This chain joins TRBV10-1 and TRBJ2-6; the D gene is possibly TRBD2 (6 bases). The CDR3 has 16 amino acids. V was shortened by 4 bases and J by 0 bases, with 10 bases between the two germline ends. Germline assignment: CDR1 WNHNN and CDR2 SYGVQD (reference sequence). The CDR3 loop is CASSGGTRSGANVLTF. DNA of the CDR3: TGCGCCAGCAGTGGAGGGACTCGCTCTGGGGCCAACGTCCTGACTTTC.

V gene TRBV19 combines with J gene TRBJ1-5, with D unclear. The germline CDR1 and CDR2 sequences are LNHDA and SQIVND (reference sequence). The ends were cut back, 9 bases at V and 1 base at J, with 10 bases in the middle. The CDR3 totals 13 residues. The DNA for the CDR3 is TGTGCCAGCCGAGAGGTAAGCAATCAGCCCCAGCATTTT. Translation gives CASREVSNQPQHF.

The chain joins TRBV19 to TRBJ2-1; tentative D call: TRBD1 (5 bases). This CDR3 comprises 14 residues. Looked up from germline, CDR1 is LNHDA and CDR2 is SQIVND (reference sequence). V was pared by 11 bases and J by 4 bases, with 18 bases between. CDR3 region: CAPVGEPRYNEQFF. The CDR3 DNA reads TGTGCCCCAGTAGGGGAACCAAGGTACAATGAGCAGTTCTTC.

The chain couples TRBV7-9 to TRBJ1-1, with D maybe TRBD1 (5 bases). The ends were cut back, 2 bases at V and 1 base at J, with 5 bases in the middle. This CDR3 comprises 13 residues. The germline V gene has CDR1 SEHNR and CDR2 FQNEAQ (reference sequence). DNA for the CDR3: TGTGCCAGCAGCTTACAGGGGAACACTGAAGCTTTCTTT. This translates into CASSLQGNTEAFF.

This chain joins TRBV5-1 and TRBJ1-2; 10 bases line up with TRBD1. CDR1 is SGHRS, CDR2 YFSETQ, per germline. The J segment lost 2 bases and the V segment lost 0 bases, leaving 7 bases of the junction unmatched. CDR3 size: 17 residues. CDR3 bases: TGCGCCAGCAGCTTGGAATGGGACAGGGGATCAAACTATGGCTACACCTTC. This encodes CASSLEWDRGSNYGYTF.

J is TRBJ2-2 and V is TRBV4-1; TRBD1 aligns across 9 bases. The CDR3 consists of 20 residues. V trimming: 3 bases; J trimming: 7 bases; junction bases outside the gene matches: 21. CDR1 and CDR2 from the germline V gene are MGHRA and YSYEKL. DNA for the CDR3: TGCGCCAGCAGCCATGTCCCCGGACAGGGGACCCTAGAGAGGGGCGGGGAGCTGTTTTTT. It specifies CASSHVPGQGTLERGGELFF.

The chain combines TRBV28 with TRBJ2-7; D might be TRBD1 (5 bases). This CDR3 has 14 residues. The V end was cut by 3 bases, the J end by 1 base, with 10 bases between. The germline V gene has CDR1 MDHEN and CDR2 SYDVKM. This CDR3 is CASSLLTGSYEQYF. The CDR3 coding sequence is TGTGCCAGCAGTTTGCTCACAGGTTCCTACGAGCAGTACTTC.

Of note for this clone: Within the sample, other DNA sequences also encode this same CDR3. The V call is TRBV7-9, the J call TRBJ1-2; 9 nucleotides align to TRBD1. Germline V lookup: CDR1 SEHNR, CDR2 FQNEAQ (reference sequence). The length of the CDR3 is 13 residues. The junction had 2 bases not matched to a gene; V was cut back by 5 bases and J by 4 bases. The CDR3 reads CASSPDRGYGYTF. CDR3 in DNA: TGTGCCAGCAGCCCGGACAGGGGCTATGGCTACACCTTC. Full variable domain (rest looked up from reference TRBV7-9 and TRBJ1-2): DTGVSQNPRHKITKRGQNVTFRCDPISEHNRLYWYRQTLGQGPEFLTYFQNEAQLEKSRLLSDRFSAERPKGSFSTLEIQRTEQGDSAMYLCASSPDRGYGYTFGSGTRLTVV.

V gene TRBV7-9 combines with J gene TRBJ2-5; 11 nucleotides match TRBD1. J was trimmed by 6 bases and V by 3 bases; bases with no gene match: 3. This CDR3 spans 14 amino acids. Germline CDR1 SEHNR, CDR2 FQNEAQ (reference sequence). Here the CDR3 reads CASSFGQGAKTQYF. Here the CDR3 DNA reads TGTGCCAGCAGCTTTGGACAGGGGGCAAAGACCCAGTACTTC.

The CDR3 coding sequence is TGTGCCAGCAGCGTAGCCCCTGGGCAGGGCTACGAGCAGTACTTC. Amino acids: CASSVAPGQGYEQYF. The chain is built from TRBV9 and TRBJ2-7, with D possibly being TRBD1 (5 bases). Deletions cut 0 bases from V and 3 bases from J, with 13 bases between. CDR3 length: 15 residues. The germline CDR1 and CDR2 sequences are SGDLS and YYNGEE.

The rearrangement links TRBV13 to TRBJ2-1, with D perhaps matching TRBD1 (5 bases). Per the germline V gene, CDR1 is PRHDT and CDR2 is FYEKMQ (reference sequence). There are 14 residues in the CDR3. Trimming shortened V by 5 bases and J by 4 bases, and 12 bases separated the two germline ends. CDR3 amino acids: CASSPPTVYNEQFF. The CDR3 DNA follows: TGTGCCAGCAGCCCGCCGACAGTGTACAATGAGCAGTTCTTC.

The chain carries TRBV9 and TRBJ2-5; possibly TRBD2 for D (5 bases). V was trimmed by 0 bases and J by 5 bases, leaving 14 bases between them. The CDR3 is 15 amino acids. Germline CDR1 and CDR2: SGDLS and YYNGEE. The CDR3 sequence: CASSVEGLRRETQYF. CDR3 DNA sequence: TGTGCCAGCAGCGTAGAAGGCCTCCGGAGGGAGACCCAGTACTTC.

V and J are TRBV15 and TRBJ2-7, with D perhaps TRBD1 (5 bases). V lost 1 base, J lost 4 bases, and 8 bases lay in between. The germline CDR1 and CDR2 sequences are LNHNV and YYDKDF (reference sequence). The length of the CDR3 is 13 residues. CDR3 nucleotides: TGTGCCACCAGCAGAGGACAGAGGTACGAGCAGTACTTC. As protein: CATSRGQRYEQYF.

V is TRBV6-5 and J is TRBJ2-7; D may be TRBD2 (5 bases). V was shortened by 0 bases and J by 1 base, with 10 bases between the two germline ends. The CDR3 has 15 amino acids. Germline CDR1 and CDR2: MNHEY and SVGAGI. The CDR3 nucleotides are TGTGCCAGCAGTTACTCTCCGGGGATATCCTACGAGCAGTACTTC. This gives the protein CASSYSPGISYEQYF.

This chain uses TRBV7-8 with TRBJ2-7; 14 nucleotides agree with TRBD2. In germline, CDR1 is SGHVS, CDR2 FQNEAQ. V lost 4 bases to trimming and J lost 3 bases; unmatched junction nucleotides: 5. This CDR3 comprises 16 residues. For the CDR3, the DNA is TGTGCCAGCAGCTGGCCGGGACTAGCGGGGGACTACGAGCAGTACTTC. It translates to CASSWPGLAGDYEQYF.

The chain is built from TRBV11-2 and TRBJ2-1, with 8 bases lining up with TRBD1. V lost 11 bases to trimming and J lost 6 bases; unmatched junction nucleotides: 12. The CDR3 consists of 14 residues. Germline values: CDR1 SGHAT, CDR2 FQNNGV. The CDR3 sequence: CAGRQGTRANEQFF. The CDR3 coding sequence is TGTGCCGGCCGACAGGGGACACGCGCCAATGAGCAGTTCTTC.

The chain employs TRBV6-5 and TRBJ2-7; D is undetermined. The CDR3 runs to 15 residues. V gave up 5 bases and J gave up 0 bases, with 14 bases separating them. Germline loops: CDR1 MNHEY, CDR2 SVGAGI. The CDR3 reads CASSRLPDSSYEQYF. CDR3 coding DNA: TGTGCCAGCAGTCGACTGCCGGATTCCTCCTACGAGCAGTACTTC.

This chain links TRBV6-1 with TRBJ2-7, with D unclear. Germline loops: CDR1 MNHNS, CDR2 SASEGT. The CDR3 sequence is 13 residues long. Trimming removed 3 bases at V and 5 bases at J, with 11 bases between. The CDR3 region is CASSEPPGNEQYF. The CDR3 coding sequence is TGTGCCAGCAGTGAGCCACCCGGTAACGAGCAGTACTTC.

This sequence joins TRBV6-5 and TRBJ2-1; 10 bases fit TRBD2. V shed 6 bases and J 2 bases; nucleotides not matched to a gene: 4. The CDR3 runs 15 residues. Germline loops: CDR1 MNHEY, CDR2 SVGAGI. The CDR3: CASSLLAGPYNEQFF. Written as DNA, the CDR3 is TGTGCCAGCAGCCTACTAGCGGGACCCTACAATGAGCAGTTCTTC.

The chain employs TRBV4-3 and TRBJ2-7; 14 bases align to TRBD2. The germline V gene encodes CDR1 LGHNA and CDR2 YSLEER. The junction had 5 bases not matched to a gene; V was cut back by 4 bases and J by 6 bases. The CDR3 totals 15 residues. The DNA of the CDR3 is TGCGCCAGCAGCCTCCGACTAGCGGGAGGGGGCGAGCAGTACTTC. Translated: CASSLRLAGGGEQYF.

On this clone: At the DNA level, this CDR3 is encoded by other sequences in the same sample as well. J is TRBJ2-7 and V is TRBV6-5, with D possibly being TRBD1 (6 bases). Germline loops: CDR1 MNHEY, CDR2 SVGAGI. Trimming shortened V by 0 bases and J by 2 bases, and 8 bases separated the two germline ends. CDR3 length: 14 amino acids. This chain's CDR3 is CASSYSGQTYEQYF. In nucleotides, the CDR3 is TGTGCCAGCAGTTACTCGGGACAAACCTACGAGCAGTACTTC.